A selection of T cell receptor beta chains follows, all from one sample in a study of cytomegalovirus exposure and HLA in healthy donors. TCRdb keeps only in-frame clones here, not all; method: immunoSEQ multiplex PCR. The repertoire holds 78,000 or so clones, around 84% seen once, with 2.4% in the top ten. The sample was PBMCs. The receptors shown here come from a woman aged 50 to 60 in good health and CMV-seronegative. CDR3s include the opening cysteine and the closing phenylalanine or tryptophan. The D gene is left open where the match is weak. Part of the rows lack a size; the others show once, few, many or a class for expanded clones.

cdr3_aa,cdr3_nt,clone_size,d_call,j_call,v_call
CASSPWDRAQETQYF,TGTGCCAGCAGCCCCTGGGACAGGGCCCAAGAGACCCAGTACTTC,-,TRBD1,TRBJ2-5,TRBV9
CASSPGTSGNNEQFF,TGTGCCAGCAGCCCGGGGACTAGCGGTAACAATGAGCAGTTCTTC,once,TRBD2,TRBJ2-1,TRBV7-9
CASVFSGANVLTF,TGTGCCTCAGTGTTCTCTGGGGCCAACGTCCTGACTTTC,-,-,TRBJ2-6,TRBV6-1
CASSFPGGAGVGNEQFF,TGTGCCAGCAGCTTTCCCGGAGGAGCGGGGGTTGGTAATGAGCAGTTCTTC,-,TRBD2,TRBJ2-1,TRBV5-4
CASSSSLGGGTDTQYF,TGTGCCAGCAGCTCAAGCCTGGGGGGAGGGACAGATACGCAGTATTTT,-,TRBD2,TRBJ2-3,TRBV7-6
CASSRGGPGNTIYF,TGTGCCAGTTCCCGGGGGGGGCCTGGAAACACCATATATTTT,-,-,TRBJ1-3,TRBV27
CASSQDFQNIQYF,TGTGCCAGCAGCCAAGACTTCCAAAACATTCAGTACTTC,-,-,TRBJ2-4,TRBV14
CASSAYRVGTEAFF,TGCGCCAGCAGCGCCTACAGGGTAGGCACTGAAGCTTTCTTT,-,-,TRBJ1-1,TRBV5-1
CASSPRRDRGRWNEQFF,TGTGCCAGCTCACCCAGGAGGGACAGGGGGCGATGGAATGAGCAGTTCTTC,-,TRBD1,TRBJ2-1,TRBV18
CASSWASGNTGELFF,-,-,-,TRBJ2-2,TRBV21-1
CASSQDSGLPQGDTQYF,TGCGCCAGCAGCCAAGATTCGGGACTGCCGCAAGGAGATACGCAGTATTTT,-,-,TRBJ2-3,TRBV4-1
CASSPSGTDYEQYF,TGTGCCAGCAGCCCCAGCGGGACCGATTACGAGCAGTACTTC,few,TRBD2,TRBJ2-7,TRBV9
CASGLVLRGHNEKLFF,TGTGCTAGTGGTTTGGTACTCAGGGGGCATAATGAAAAACTGTTTTTT,-,TRBD1,TRBJ1-4,TRBV12-5
CASSSPGGVETQYF,TGTGCCAGCAGCTCGCCTGGAGGGGTTGAGACCCAGTACTTC,-,-,TRBJ2-5,TRBV7-9
CASRSLASGTVEQYF,TGTGCCAGCAGGAGTCTGGCTAGCGGGACGGTGGAGCAGTACTTC,-,TRBD2,TRBJ2-7,TRBV2
CASGHENTEAFF,TGTGCCAGCGGGCATGAGAACACTGAAGCTTTCTTT,-,-,TRBJ1-1,TRBV7-2
CASSVYGGEPQHF,TGTGCCAGCAGCGTATACGGAGGTGAGCCCCAGCATTTT,-,-,TRBJ1-5,TRBV9
CASSLRAGAYNEQFF,TGTGCCAGCAGCCTAAGGGCGGGGGCGTACAATGAGCAGTTCTTC,few,-,TRBJ2-1,TRBV7-9
CASSQGLGANVLTF,TGTGCCAGCAGCCAGGGGCTTGGGGCCAACGTCCTGACTTTC,-,-,TRBJ2-6,TRBV4-2
CASSAVQGGTQYF,TGTGCCAGCAGCGCTGTCCAGGGCGGTACGCAGTATTTT,-,-,TRBJ2-3,TRBV6-5
CSVGRLNTGELFF,TGCAGCGTTGGGAGGTTGAACACCGGGGAGCTGTTTTTT,-,-,TRBJ2-2,TRBV29-1
CASSLLGQGYTGELFF,TGCGCCAGCAGCTTGCTAGGGCAGGGGTACACCGGGGAGCTGTTTTTT,few,-,TRBJ2-2,TRBV5-1
CASSGQIRGNNEQFF,TGTGCCAGCAGCGGGCAGATTCGGGGGAATAATGAGCAGTTCTTC,-,-,TRBJ2-1,TRBV9
CASSIRPAVGTNEKLFF,TGTGCCAGTAGTATAAGGCCGGCGGTTGGGACTAATGAAAAACTGTTTTTT,-,-,TRBJ1-4,TRBV19
CASSSRGQSNEKLFF,TGTGCCAGCAGCTCCCGGGGACAGTCAAATGAAAAACTGTTTTTT,-,TRBD1,TRBJ1-4,TRBV13
CASSLGGQYSNQPQHF,TGTGCCAGCAGCTTAGGGGGACAGTACAGCAATCAGCCCCAGCATTTT,-,TRBD1,TRBJ1-5,TRBV7-9
CASSSEALAGGPETQYF,TGTGCCAGCAGCTCGGAGGCACTAGCGGGAGGGCCGGAGACCCAGTACTTC,once,TRBD2,TRBJ2-5,TRBV27
CASSFPGQGWEQYF,TGTGCCAGCAGCTTCCCGGGACAGGGCTGGGAGCAGTACTTC,-,TRBD1,TRBJ2-5,TRBV7-9
CASSLGTEGYEQYF,TGTGCCAGCTCACTCGGGACGGAGGGTTACGAGCAGTACTTC,-,-,TRBJ2-7,TRBV18
CASSLAPGTDTQYF,TGTGCCAGCAGCTTAGCGCCGGGGACAGATACGCAGTATTTT,-,-,TRBJ2-3,TRBV11-3
CATSSSGTENSPLHF,TGTGCCACCAGCAGTTCCGGGACAGAGAATTCACCCCTCCACTTT,-,TRBD1,TRBJ1-6,TRBV15
CSVEGTSLREQFF,TGCAGCGTTGAGGGGACTAGCTTGCGTGAGCAGTTCTTC,-,TRBD2,TRBJ2-1,TRBV29-1
CASSPFVGDNEQFF,TGTGCCAGCTCACCATTCGTAGGGGACAATGAGCAGTTCTTC,-,-,TRBJ2-1,TRBV18
CASSFQILETQYF,TGTGCCAGCAGCTTTCAAATACTGGAGACCCAGTACTTC,-,-,TRBJ2-5,TRBV7-9
CASSLSMGGPKDTQYF,TGTGCCAGCAGCTTAAGTATGGGAGGGCCAAAAGATACGCAGTATTTT,-,TRBD2,TRBJ2-3,TRBV7-6
CASSVTENYGYTF,TGTGCCAGCAGCGTGACGGAGAACTATGGCTACACCTTC,-,-,TRBJ1-2,TRBV6-6
CASSLVGTLSGELFF,TGTGCCAGCAGCTTAGTGGGGACTCTTTCCGGGGAGCTGTTTTTT,-,-,TRBJ2-2,TRBV7-9
CASSPWARGSNQPQHF,TGTGCCAGCAGCCCCTGGGCCAGGGGTAGCAATCAGCCCCAGCATTTT,-,-,TRBJ1-5,TRBV16
CASSQDGTGYSNQPQHF,TGCGCCAGCAGCCAAGATGGCACGGGGTATAGCAATCAGCCCCAGCATTTT,-,-,TRBJ1-5,TRBV4-1
CASSPTPRLSGTSGANVLTF,TGTGCCAGCAGCCCCACACCCAGGCTCTCCGGCACCTCTGGGGCCAACGTCCTGACTTTC,-,-,TRBJ2-6,TRBV14
CASSLAGTGGLKQYF,TGTGCCAGCAGCTTAGCCGGGACAGGGGGCCTCAAGCAGTACTTC,-,TRBD1,TRBJ2-7,TRBV11-2
CASSLERTTEAFF,TGTGCTAGCAGCTTAGAAAGGACTACTGAAGCTTTCTTT,-,-,TRBJ1-1,TRBV7-7
CASMESNQPQHF,TGTGCCAGCATGGAGAGCAATCAGCCCCAGCATTTT,-,-,TRBJ1-5,TRBV28
CASSLTGTSGRTDTQYF,TGTGCCAGCAGTCTTACCGGGACTAGCGGGAGGACAGATACGCAGTATTTT,-,TRBD2,TRBJ2-3,TRBV9
CASSLAGASNQPQHF,TGTGCCAGCAGCTTAGCGGGGGCTAGCAATCAGCCCCAGCATTTT,-,-,TRBJ1-5,TRBV7-9
CASSLAPSNHEQYF,TGCGCCAGCAGCTTGGCCCCCTCTAACCACGAGCAGTACTTC,-,-,TRBJ2-7,TRBV5-1
CATSTYEADRAPKGIYEQYF,TGTGCCACCAGCACCTACGAAGCCGACAGGGCACCAAAAGGGATCTACGAGCAGTACTTC,-,TRBD1,TRBJ2-7,TRBV15
CASSPGQGIAGNTIYF,TGTGCCAGCTCACCCGGACAGGGGATTGCTGGAAACACCATATATTTT,-,TRBD1,TRBJ1-3,TRBV18
CASSRGTSSYNEQFF,TGTGCCAGCAGTCGGGGGACGAGCTCCTACAATGAGCAGTTCTTC,once,-,TRBJ2-1,TRBV28
CASSLEQGLEAFF,TGTGCCAGCAGCTTGGAGCAGGGTCTTGAAGCTTTCTTT,-,-,TRBJ1-1,TRBV11-3
CASSSVRDSTNTEAFF,TGTGCCAGCAGCTCGGTCCGGGACAGCACGAACACTGAAGCTTTCTTT,-,TRBD1,TRBJ1-1,TRBV5-6
CATSWTSGRTDTQYF,TGTGCCACATCGTGGACTAGCGGGAGGACAGATACGCAGTATTTT,-,TRBD2,TRBJ2-3,TRBV19
CASSLTGTGSTDTQYF,TGTGCCAGCAGCTTAACTGGGACAGGGAGTACAGATACGCAGTATTTT,-,TRBD1,TRBJ2-3,TRBV7-3